This T cell receptor (beta chain) was sequenced in a study of T cells after yellow fever vaccination. Study summary: Low-cell-number fractions underwent preparation using SMART-Seq v4 Ultra Low Input.

For TCR, cDNA came from 5'RACE template switching, which added a universal primer site and UMIs. One entry per CDR3 protein results from TCRdb running MiXCR on the 5' RACE reads. Here the sample spans 90,000 to 150,000 distinct CDR3 sequences, roughly 7.2% being singletons. The germline V gene has CDR1 LGHNA and CDR2 YNFKEQ. The CDR3 is 18 amino acids. Details on this clonotype: This may stem from a read error, because a much larger clone lies one nucleotide away.

This sequence was found in a young man who received the YFV17D yellow fever vaccine. Here the sequenced sample was CD4+ T cells sorted from PBMCs, taken about 49 days after the first yellow fever vaccination. This chain joins TRBV4-2 and TRBJ2-5, with 10 positions matching TRBD2. CDR3 region: CTSSQVGASGGWQETQYF. The CDR3 region has the DNA TGTACCAGCAGCCAAGTTGGCGCTAGCGGGGGTTGGCAAGAGACCCAGTACTTC.